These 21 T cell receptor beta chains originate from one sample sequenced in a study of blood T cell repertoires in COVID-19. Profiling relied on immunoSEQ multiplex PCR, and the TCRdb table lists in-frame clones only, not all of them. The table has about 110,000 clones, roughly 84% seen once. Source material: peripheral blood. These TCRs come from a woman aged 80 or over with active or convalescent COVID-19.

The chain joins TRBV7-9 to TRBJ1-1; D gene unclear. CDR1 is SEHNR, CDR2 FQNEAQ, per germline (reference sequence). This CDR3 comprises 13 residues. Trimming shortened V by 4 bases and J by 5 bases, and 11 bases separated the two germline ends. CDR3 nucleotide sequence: TGTGCCAGCAGCTATTATTCACAAACTGAAGCTTTCTTT. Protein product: CASSYYSQTEAFF.

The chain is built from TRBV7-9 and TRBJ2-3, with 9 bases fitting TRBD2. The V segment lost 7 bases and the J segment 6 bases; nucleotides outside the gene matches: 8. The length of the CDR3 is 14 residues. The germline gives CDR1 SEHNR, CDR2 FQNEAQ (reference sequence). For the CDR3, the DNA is TGTGCCAGCACCTACTCTAGCGGGAAGGATACGCAGTATTTT. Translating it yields CASTYSSGKDTQYF.

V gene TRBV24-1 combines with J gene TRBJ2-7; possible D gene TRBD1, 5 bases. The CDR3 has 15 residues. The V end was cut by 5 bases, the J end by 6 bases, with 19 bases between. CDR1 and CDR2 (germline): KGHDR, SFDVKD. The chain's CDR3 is CATSVGDIGDREQYF. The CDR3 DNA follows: TGTGCCACCAGTGTAGGGGATATAGGTGATCGCGAGCAGTACTTC.

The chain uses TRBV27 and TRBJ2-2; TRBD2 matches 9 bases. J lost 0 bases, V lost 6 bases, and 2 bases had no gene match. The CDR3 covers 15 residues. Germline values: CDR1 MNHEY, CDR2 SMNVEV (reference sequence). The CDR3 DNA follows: TGTGCCAGCAGGGTAGCGGGGGCGAACACCGGGGAGCTGTTTTTT. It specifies CASRVAGANTGELFF.

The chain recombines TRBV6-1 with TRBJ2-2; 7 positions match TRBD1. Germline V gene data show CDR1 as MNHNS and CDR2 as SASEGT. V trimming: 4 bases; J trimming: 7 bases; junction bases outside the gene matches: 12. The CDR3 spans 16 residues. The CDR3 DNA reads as TGTGCCAGCAGTGTTGTTGCCGGGACAGTAGGCGGGGAGCTGTTTTTT. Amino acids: CASSVVAGTVGGELFF.

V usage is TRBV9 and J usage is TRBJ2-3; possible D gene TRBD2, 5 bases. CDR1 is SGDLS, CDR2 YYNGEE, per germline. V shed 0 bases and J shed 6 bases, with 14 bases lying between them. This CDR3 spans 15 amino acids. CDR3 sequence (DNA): TGTGCCAGCAGCGTAGCGGGAACTTCGCCCGATACGCAGTATTTT. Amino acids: CASSVAGTSPDTQYF.

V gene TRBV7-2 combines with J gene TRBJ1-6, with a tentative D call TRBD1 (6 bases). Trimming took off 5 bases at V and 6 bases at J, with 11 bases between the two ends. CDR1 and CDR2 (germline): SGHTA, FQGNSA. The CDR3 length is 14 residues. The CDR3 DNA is TGTGCCAGCAGCGCCGGACAGTCTAATTCACCCCTCCACTTT. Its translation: CASSAGQSNSPLHF.

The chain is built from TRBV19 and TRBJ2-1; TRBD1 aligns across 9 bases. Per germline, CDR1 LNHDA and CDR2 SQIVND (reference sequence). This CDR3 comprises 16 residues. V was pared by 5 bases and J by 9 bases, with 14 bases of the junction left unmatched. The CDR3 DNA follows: TGTGCCAGTAGTTCATCCGGGACAGGGATATTGGGTGAGCAGTTCTTC. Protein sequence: CASSSSGTGILGEQFF.

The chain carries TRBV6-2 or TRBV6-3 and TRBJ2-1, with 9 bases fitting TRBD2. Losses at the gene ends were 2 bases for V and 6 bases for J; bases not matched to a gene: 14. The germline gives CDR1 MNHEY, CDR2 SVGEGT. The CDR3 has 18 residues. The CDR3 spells CASSYAALGRRGGNEQFF. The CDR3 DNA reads TGTGCCAGCAGTTACGCGGCTTTGGGACGGCGGGGGGGCAATGAGCAGTTCTTC.

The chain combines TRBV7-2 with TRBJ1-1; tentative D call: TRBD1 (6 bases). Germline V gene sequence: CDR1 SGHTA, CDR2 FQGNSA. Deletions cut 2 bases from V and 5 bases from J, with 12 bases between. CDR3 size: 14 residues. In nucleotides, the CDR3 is TGTGCCAGCAGCTTAAGGGGGGGGTTTACTGAAGCTTTCTTT. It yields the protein CASSLRGGFTEAFF.

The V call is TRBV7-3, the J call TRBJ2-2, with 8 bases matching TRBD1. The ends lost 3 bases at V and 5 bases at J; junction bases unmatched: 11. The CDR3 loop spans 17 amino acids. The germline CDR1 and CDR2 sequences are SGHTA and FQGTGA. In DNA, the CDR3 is TGTGCCAGCAGCTTCCTAACCGGGACAGGCAGAACCGGGGAGCTGTTTTTT. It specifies CASSFLTGTGRTGELFF.

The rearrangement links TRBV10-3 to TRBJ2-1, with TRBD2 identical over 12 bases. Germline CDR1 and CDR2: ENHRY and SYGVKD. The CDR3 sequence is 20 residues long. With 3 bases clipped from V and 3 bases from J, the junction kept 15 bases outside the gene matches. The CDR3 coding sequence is TGTGCCATCAGTGATTTTAGGGATGGACTAGCGGGAAATCTCTACAATGAGCAGTTCTTC. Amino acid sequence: CAISDFRDGLAGNLYNEQFF.

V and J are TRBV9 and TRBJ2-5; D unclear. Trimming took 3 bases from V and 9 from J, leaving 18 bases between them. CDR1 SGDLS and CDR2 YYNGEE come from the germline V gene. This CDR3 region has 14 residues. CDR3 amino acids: CASSATVAASAQYF. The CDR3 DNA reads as TGTGCCAGCAGCGCCACCGTTGCGGCGTCGGCCCAGTACTTC.

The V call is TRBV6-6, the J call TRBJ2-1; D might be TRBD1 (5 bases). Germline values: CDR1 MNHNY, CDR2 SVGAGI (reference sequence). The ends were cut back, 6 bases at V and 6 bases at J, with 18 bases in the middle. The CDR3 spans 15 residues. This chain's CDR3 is CASRHILTATNEQFF. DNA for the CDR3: TGTGCCAGCAGACACATATTGACAGCTACCAATGAGCAGTTCTTC.

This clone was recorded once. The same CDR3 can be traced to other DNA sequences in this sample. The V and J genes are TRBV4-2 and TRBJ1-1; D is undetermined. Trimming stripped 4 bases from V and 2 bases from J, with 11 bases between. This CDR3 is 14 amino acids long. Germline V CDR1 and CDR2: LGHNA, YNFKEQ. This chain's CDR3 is CASSPQRGNTEAFF. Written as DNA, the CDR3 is TGTGCCAGCAGCCCCCAACGGGGAAACACTGAAGCTTTCTTT.

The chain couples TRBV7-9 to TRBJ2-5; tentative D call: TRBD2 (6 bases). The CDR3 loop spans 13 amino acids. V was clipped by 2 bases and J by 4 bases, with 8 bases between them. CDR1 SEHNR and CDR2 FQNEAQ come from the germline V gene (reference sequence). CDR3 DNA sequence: TGTGCCAGCAGCTTAAAGGGACTAGAGACCCAGTACTTC. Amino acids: CASSLKGLETQYF.

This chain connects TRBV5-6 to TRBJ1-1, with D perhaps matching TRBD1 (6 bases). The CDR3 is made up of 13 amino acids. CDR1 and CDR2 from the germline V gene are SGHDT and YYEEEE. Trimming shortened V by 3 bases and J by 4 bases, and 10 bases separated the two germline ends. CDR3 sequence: CASSYTGFTEAFF. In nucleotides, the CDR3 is TGTGCCAGCAGCTATACAGGGTTCACTGAAGCTTTCTTT.

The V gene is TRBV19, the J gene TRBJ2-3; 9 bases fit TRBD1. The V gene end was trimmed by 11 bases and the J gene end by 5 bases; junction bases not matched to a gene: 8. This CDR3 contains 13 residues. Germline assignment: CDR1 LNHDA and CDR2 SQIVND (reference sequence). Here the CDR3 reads CASRDRDRDTQYF. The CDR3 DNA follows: TGTGCCTCCCGGGACAGGGACAGAGATACGCAGTATTTT.

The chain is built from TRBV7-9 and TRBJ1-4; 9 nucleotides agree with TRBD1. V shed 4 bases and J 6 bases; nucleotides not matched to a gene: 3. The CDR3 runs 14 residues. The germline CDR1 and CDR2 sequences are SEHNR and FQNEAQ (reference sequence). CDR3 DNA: TGTGCCAGCAGCTCAGACAGGGGGGATGAAAAACTGTTTTTT. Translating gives CASSSDRGDEKLFF.

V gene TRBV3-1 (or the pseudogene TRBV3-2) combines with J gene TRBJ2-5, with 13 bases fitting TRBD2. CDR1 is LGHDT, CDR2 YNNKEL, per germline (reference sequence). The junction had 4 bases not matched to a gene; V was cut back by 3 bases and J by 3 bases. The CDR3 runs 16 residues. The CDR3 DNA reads TGTGCCAGCAGCCAGCGGACTAGCGGGAGCGAAGAGACCCAGTACTTC. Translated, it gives CASSQRTSGSEETQYF.

CDR3 nucleotide sequence: TGCGCCAGCAGTGAGCCGGGACAGTCCTACGAGCAGTACTTC. The encoded protein is CASSEPGQSYEQYF. The rearrangement uses TRBV10-2 and TRBJ2-7; the match to TRBD1 covers 7 bases. The CDR3 is 14 residues long. With V trimmed by 2 bases and J by 1 base, 2 bases remained unmatched. Germline CDR1 and CDR2: WSHSY and SAAADI.